This T cell receptor (beta chain) was captured in a study of T cells in Graves' hyperthyroidism and ophthalmopathy. General observations from the study: Blood also showed most of the thyroid clonotypes that were expanded above 0.001.

The junction had 0 bases not matched to a gene; V was cut back by 5 bases and J by 5 bases. The CDR3 covers 14 residues. Germline V gives CDR1 SGDLS, CDR2 YYNGEE. From RNA transcripts, TCR beta CDR3 regions were amplified. TCR CDR3 regions were first amplified by RT-PCR with HTBI primers. A single record per CDR3 protein comes from TCRdb applying MiXCR to the multiplex PCR reads. The sample has some 360,000 distinct CDR3 sequences; around 18% are singletons. This clonotype appeared many times. Its target is not known. A Clinical Activity Score of at least 3, a NOSPECS grade of at least 4 and a duration under 3 months were recorded in the ophthalmopathy patients.

The sample consisted of blood. The receptor was derived from a woman between 40 and 50 years old with Graves' ophthalmopathy. This chain links TRBV9 with TRBJ2-2; TRBD2 matches 13 bases. CDR3 protein: CASRGLAGTGELFF. The DNA of the CDR3 is TGTGCCAGCAGGGGACTAGCGGGAACCGGGGAGCTGTTTTTT.